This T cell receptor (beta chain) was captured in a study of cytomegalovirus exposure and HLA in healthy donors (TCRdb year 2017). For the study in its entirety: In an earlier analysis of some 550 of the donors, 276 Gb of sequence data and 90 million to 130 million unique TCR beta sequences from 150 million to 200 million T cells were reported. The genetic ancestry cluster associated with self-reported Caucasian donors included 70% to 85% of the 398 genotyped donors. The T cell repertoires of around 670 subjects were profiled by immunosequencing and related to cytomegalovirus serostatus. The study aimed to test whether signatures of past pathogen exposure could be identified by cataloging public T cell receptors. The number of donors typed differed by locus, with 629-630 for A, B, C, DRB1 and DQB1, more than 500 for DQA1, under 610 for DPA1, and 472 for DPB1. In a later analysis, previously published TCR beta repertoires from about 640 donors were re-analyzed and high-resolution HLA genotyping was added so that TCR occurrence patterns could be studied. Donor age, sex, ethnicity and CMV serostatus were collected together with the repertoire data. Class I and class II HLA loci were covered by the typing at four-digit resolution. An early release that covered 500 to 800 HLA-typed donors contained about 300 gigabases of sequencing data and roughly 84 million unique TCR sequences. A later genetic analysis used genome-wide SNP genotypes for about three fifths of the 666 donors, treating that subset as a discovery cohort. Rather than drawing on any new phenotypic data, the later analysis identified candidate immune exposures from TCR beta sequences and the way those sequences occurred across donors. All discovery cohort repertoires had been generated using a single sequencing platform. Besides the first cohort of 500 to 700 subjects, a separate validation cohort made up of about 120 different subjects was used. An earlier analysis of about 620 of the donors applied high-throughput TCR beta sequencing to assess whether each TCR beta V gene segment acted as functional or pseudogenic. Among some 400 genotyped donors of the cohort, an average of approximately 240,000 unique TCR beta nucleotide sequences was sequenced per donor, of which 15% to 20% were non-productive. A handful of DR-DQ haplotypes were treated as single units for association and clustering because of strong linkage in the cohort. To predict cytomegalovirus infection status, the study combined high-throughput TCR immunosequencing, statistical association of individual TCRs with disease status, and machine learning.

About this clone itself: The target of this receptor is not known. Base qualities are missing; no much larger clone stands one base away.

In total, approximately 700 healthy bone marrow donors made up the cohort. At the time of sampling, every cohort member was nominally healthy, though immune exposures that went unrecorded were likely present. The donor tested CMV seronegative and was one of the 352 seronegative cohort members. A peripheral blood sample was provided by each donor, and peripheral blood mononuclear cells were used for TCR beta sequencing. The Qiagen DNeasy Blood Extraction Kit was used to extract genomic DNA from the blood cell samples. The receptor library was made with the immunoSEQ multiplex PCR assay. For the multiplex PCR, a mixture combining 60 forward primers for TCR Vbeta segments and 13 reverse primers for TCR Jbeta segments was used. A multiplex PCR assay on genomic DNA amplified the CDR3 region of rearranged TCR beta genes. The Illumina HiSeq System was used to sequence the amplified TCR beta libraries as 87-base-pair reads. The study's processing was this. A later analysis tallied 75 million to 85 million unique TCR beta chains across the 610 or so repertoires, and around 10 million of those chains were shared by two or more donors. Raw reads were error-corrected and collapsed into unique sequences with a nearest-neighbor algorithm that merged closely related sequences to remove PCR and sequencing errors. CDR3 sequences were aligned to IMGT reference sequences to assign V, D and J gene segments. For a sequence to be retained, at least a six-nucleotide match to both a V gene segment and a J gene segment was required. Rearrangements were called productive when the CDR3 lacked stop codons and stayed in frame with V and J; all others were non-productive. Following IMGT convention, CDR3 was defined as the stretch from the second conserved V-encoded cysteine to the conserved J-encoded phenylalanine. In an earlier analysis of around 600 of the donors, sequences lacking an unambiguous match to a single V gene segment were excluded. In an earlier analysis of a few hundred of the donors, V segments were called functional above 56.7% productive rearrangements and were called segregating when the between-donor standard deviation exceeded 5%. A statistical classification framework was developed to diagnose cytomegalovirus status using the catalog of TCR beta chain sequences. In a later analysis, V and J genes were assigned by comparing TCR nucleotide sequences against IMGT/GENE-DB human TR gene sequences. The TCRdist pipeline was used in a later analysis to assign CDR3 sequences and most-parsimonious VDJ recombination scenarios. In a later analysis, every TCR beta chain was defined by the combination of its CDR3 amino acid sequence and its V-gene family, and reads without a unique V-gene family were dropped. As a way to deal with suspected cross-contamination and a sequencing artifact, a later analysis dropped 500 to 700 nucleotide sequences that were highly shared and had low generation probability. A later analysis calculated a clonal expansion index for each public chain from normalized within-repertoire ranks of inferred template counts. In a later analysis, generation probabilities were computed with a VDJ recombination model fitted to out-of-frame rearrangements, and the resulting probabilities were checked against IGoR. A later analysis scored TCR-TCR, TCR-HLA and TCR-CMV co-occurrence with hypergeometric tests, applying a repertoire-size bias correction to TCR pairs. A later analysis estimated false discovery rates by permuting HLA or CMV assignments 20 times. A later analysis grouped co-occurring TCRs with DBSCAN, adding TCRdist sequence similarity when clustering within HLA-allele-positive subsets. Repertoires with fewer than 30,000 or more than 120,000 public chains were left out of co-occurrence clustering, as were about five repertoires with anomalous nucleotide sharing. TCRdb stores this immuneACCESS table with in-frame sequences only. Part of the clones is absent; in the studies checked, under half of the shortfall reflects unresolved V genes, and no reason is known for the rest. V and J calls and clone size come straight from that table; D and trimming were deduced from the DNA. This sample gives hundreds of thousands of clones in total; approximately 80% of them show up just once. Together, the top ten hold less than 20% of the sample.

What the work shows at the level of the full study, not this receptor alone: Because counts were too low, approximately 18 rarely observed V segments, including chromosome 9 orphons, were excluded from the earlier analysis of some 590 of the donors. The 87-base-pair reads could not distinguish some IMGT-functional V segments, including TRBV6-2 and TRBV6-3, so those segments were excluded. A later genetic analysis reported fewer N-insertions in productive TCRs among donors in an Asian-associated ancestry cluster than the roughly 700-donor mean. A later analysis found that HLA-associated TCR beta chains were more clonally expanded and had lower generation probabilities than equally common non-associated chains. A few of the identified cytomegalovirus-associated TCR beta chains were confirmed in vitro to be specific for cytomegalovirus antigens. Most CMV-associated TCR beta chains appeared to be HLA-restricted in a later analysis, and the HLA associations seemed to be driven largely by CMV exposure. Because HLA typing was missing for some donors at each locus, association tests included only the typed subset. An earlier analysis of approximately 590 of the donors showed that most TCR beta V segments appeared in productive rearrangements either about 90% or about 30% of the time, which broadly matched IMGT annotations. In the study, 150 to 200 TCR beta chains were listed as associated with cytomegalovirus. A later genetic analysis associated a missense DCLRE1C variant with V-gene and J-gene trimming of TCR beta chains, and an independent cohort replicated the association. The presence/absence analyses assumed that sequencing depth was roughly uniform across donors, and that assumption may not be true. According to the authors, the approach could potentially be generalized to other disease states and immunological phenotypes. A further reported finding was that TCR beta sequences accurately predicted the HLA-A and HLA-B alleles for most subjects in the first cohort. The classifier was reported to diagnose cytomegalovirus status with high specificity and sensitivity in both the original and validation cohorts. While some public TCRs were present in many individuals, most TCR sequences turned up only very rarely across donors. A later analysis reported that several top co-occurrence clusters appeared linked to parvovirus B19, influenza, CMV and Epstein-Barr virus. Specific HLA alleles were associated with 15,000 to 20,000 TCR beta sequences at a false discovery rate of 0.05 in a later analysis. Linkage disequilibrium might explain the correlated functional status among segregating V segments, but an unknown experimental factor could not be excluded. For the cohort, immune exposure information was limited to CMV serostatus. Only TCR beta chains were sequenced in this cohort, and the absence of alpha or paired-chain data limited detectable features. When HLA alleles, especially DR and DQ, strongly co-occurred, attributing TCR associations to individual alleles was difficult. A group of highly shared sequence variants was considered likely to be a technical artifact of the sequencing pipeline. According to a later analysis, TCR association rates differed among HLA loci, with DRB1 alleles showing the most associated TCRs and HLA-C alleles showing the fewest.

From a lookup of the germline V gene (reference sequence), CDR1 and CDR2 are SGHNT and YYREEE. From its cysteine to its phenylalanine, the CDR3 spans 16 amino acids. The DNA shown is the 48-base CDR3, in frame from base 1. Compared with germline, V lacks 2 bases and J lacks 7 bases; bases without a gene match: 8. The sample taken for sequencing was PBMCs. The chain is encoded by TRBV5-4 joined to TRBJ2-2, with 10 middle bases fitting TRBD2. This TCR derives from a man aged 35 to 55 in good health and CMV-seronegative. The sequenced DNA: TGTGCCAGCAGCTTCAGCGGGGGGGCCGGTAGCGGGGAGCTGTTTTTT. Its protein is CASSFSGGAGSGELFF.